This is a list of T cell receptor beta chains from one sample in a study of blood T cell repertoires in COVID-19. Sequencing used immunoSEQ multiplex PCR; TCRdb keeps in-frame clones, though not all of them. The profile covers 150,000 to 200,000 clones, with roughly 82% appearing a single time and 12% to 15% taken by the ten largest. What was sequenced was PBMCs or T cells enriched from blood (not recorded which). These receptor sequences come from a man between 45 and 60 years old who had recovered from COVID-19. CDR3s include the opening cysteine and the closing phenylalanine or tryptophan. A D gene is named only where the DNA matches it firmly. Clone size is shown for a subset of rows, as once, few, many or a class of expanded clone.

>TRBJ2-7|-|TRBV6-5|-
TGTGCCAGCAGTAAATTCCGGGGGTACGAGCAGTACTTC
CASSKFRGYEQYF
>TRBJ1-1|TRBD1|TRBV30|-
TGTGCCTGGAGGGCAGGGGGCATGGGACGAACCACTGAAGCTTTCTTT
CAWRAGGMGRTTEAFF
>TRBJ1-4|TRBD1|TRBV2|-
TGTGCCAGCAGCCAAAATTCCGGGACAGGGGGCGGGGAAAAACTGTTTTTT
CASSQNSGTGGGEKLFF
>TRBJ1-1|-|TRBV10-3|-
TGTGCCATCAGTGAGAGGCAGGGGAACACTGAAGCTTTCTTT
CAISERQGNTEAFF
>TRBJ1-1|-|TRBV12-3/TRBV12-4|-
TGTGCCAGCAGTTTAGCGCGCGGGGTAGAAGCTTTCTTT
CASSLARGVEAFF
>TRBJ2-7|TRBD2|TRBV7-2|-
TGTGCCAGCAGCTTTAGCGGGGGGCTGCCCTACGAGCAGTACTTC
CASSFSGGLPYEQYF
>TRBJ1-4|-|TRBV18|once
TGTGCCAGCAGGGACAACAGCGAAAAACTGTTTTTT
CASRDNSEKLFF
>TRBJ1-5|TRBD1|TRBV7-2|many
TGTGCCAGCAGCGATTACAGGGGGCAGCCCCAGCATTTT
CASSDYRGQPQHF
>TRBJ1-1|-|TRBV5-8|-
TGTGCCAGCAGCTTGCTCAGGGAAGCTTTCTTT
CASSLLREAFF
>TRBJ1-3|-|TRBV28|-
TGTGCCAGCAGTTCCCCACACAGGGAGTCTGGAAACACCATATATTTT
CASSSPHRESGNTIYF
>TRBJ1-2|TRBD1|TRBV7-8|-
TGTGCCAGCAGCACGGGACAGCTCTATGGCTACACCTTC
CASSTGQLYGYTF
>TRBJ1-3|-|TRBV30|-
TGTGCCTGGACGGGTCTGAACTCTGGAAACACCATATATTTT
CAWTGLNSGNTIYF
>TRBJ2-1|-|TRBV3-1/TRBV3-2|-
TGTGCCAGCAGCCAAGCCCAGGGTCGAGGTGAGCAGTTCTTC
CASSQAQGRGEQFF
>TRBJ2-5|-|TRBV20-1|-
TGCAGTGCACCGGAGTTAGAGACCCAGTACTTC
CSAPELETQYF
>TRBJ2-3|TRBD2|TRBV3-1/TRBV3-2|few
TGTGCCAGCAGCCAAGGCGTCTCTAGCGGATACACAGATACGCAGTATTTT
CASSQGVSSGYTDTQYF
>TRBJ2-7|TRBD2|TRBV10-3|many
TGTGCCATCAGTGACACGGGGAGGGCCTCGATCTACGAGCAGTACTTC
CAISDTGRASIYEQYF
>TRBJ2-7|TRBD2|TRBV4-1|-
TGCGCCAGCAGCCAAGATATGTCTAGCGGGGTTTCCGAGCAGTACTTC
CASSQDMSSGVSEQYF
>TRBJ1-6|-|TRBV7-9|-
TGTGCCAGCAGCTTCCCGACAGACGGAACCCTCCACTTT
CASSFPTDGTLHF
>TRBJ1-2|-|TRBV6-5|-
TGTGCCAGCAACCAACAGGGACCTCCGAACTATGGCTACACCTTC
CASNQQGPPNYGYTF
>TRBJ1-1|TRBD1|TRBV10-3|-
TGTGCCATCAGTGAGTCGGGGGACAGGGGAAACATGAACACTGAAGCTTTCTTT
CAISESGDRGNMNTEAFF
>TRBJ2-2|-|TRBV6-5|medium-sized
TGTGCCAGCAGTTATGCCAGTTTGGCCGGGGAGCTGTTTTTT
CASSYASLAGELFF
>TRBJ2-2|TRBD2|TRBV19|-
TGTGCCAGTAGTATAGGAGCGGGGATTTTCGCCGGGGAGCTGTTTTTT
CASSIGAGIFAGELFF
>TRBJ1-5|-|TRBV7-8|-
TGTGCCAGCAACGAAGGGGTTTGGAAGGGCAATCAGCCCCAGCATTTT
CASNEGVWKGNQPQHF
>TRBJ1-1|TRBD1|TRBV7-2|-
TGTGCCAGCAGCTCCTACAGGGGTACTGAAGCTTTCTTT
CASSSYRGTEAFF
>TRBJ1-1|-|TRBV4-1|-
TGCGCCAGCAGCCAAGCGGGTTCGGGCCGCGGGTACACTGAAGCTTTCTTT
CASSQAGSGRGYTEAFF
>TRBJ1-1|-|TRBV3-1/TRBV3-2|-
TGTGCCAGCAGCCAAGTAAACACTGAAGCTTTCTTT
CASSQVNTEAFF
>TRBJ1-5|-|TRBV15|-
TGTGCCACCAGCAGGGGCGAGGGGCGGGGACAGCCCCAGCATTTT
CATSRGEGRGQPQHF
>TRBJ2-2|TRBD1|TRBV24-1|-
TGTGCCACCAGTGTTTCAGGGGGTTCCGGGGAGCTGTTTTTT
CATSVSGGSGELFF